Below are 18 T cell receptor beta chains sequenced from a single sample in a study of CD8 T cells in Susac syndrome. Random hexamers were used to reverse transcribe the RNA input (roughly 0.5 to 1 ug). A single record per CDR3 protein comes from TCRdb applying MiXCR to the immunoSEQ multiplex PCR reads. This table has approximately 200,000 distinct CDR3 sequences, 80% to 95% appearing once. Input material: CD8+ T cells from PBMCs. These receptors originate from a human donor with multiple sclerosis.

This sequence joins TRBV20-1 and TRBJ2-1; no firm D call. The CDR3 is made up of 15 amino acids. CDR1 and CDR2 from the germline V gene are DFQATT and SNEGSKA (reference sequence). Trimming removed 3 bases from V and 2 bases from J, with 14 bases in between. CDR3 DNA sequence: TGCAGTGCTAGGCCCCGGACCTCCCCCTACAATGAGCAGTTCTTC. This sequence encodes CSARPRTSPYNEQFF.

The V and J genes are TRBV29-1 and TRBJ2-7, with TRBD2 as a possible D gene (7 bases). The V end lost 3 bases, the J end lost 0 bases, and 24 bases lay between the germline ends. The CDR3 totals 18 residues. From germline, CDR1 is SQVTM and CDR2 ANQGSEA. In nucleotides, the CDR3 is TGCAGCGTTGAGGGAGGGGAGGTTGGGGGCATGAGCTCCTACGAGCAGTACTTC. Encoded protein: CSVEGGEVGGMSSYEQYF.

The CDR3 here is CATSDPRTGDTGELFF. Written as DNA, the CDR3 is TGTGCCACCAGTGACCCCCGGACAGGGGACACCGGGGAGCTGTTTTTT. This chain connects TRBV24-1 to TRBJ2-2, with TRBD1 identical over 9 bases. CDR1 is KGHDR and CDR2 is SFDVKD in the germline V gene. The trim removed 4 bases at V and 3 bases at J, leaving 5 bases unmatched. The CDR3 consists of 16 residues.

The rearrangement uses TRBV12-3 or TRBV12-4 and TRBJ2-3; no reliable D call. The CDR3 runs to 13 residues. Trimming pared 10 bases from V and 2 bases from J, leaving 13 bases between. The DNA for the CDR3 is TGTGCCACCCTCGACCTCTCCACAGATACGCAGTATTTT. It specifies CATLDLSTDTQYF.

J is TRBJ2-2 and V is TRBV12-3 or TRBV12-4; D is unclear. V gave up 6 bases and J gave up 8 bases, with 10 bases separating them. The CDR3 is 12 amino acids. CDR3 loop: CASRLWAGELFF. CDR3 nucleotide sequence: TGTGCCAGCAGGCTCTGGGCTGGGGAGCTGTTTTTT.

This chain's CDR3 is CASSQERVGQTNTEAFF. CDR3 coding DNA: TGCGCCAGCAGCCAAGAGAGGGTGGGACAGACCAACACTGAAGCTTTCTTT. The chain links TRBV4-1 to TRBJ1-1; 7 positions match TRBD1. The V gene end was trimmed by 0 bases and the J gene end by 2 bases; junction bases not matched to a gene: 9. Germline loops: CDR1 MGHRA, CDR2 YSYEKL. The CDR3 length is 17 residues.

This chain uses TRBV29-1 with TRBJ1-2; D gene ambiguous. The germline CDR1 and CDR2 sequences are SQVTM and ANQGSEA. The V end lost 6 bases, the J end lost 3 bases, and 11 bases lay between the germline ends. The CDR3 length is 12 residues. The CDR3 region has the DNA TGCAGCGTAGTTCAGCAATACTATGGCTACACCTTC. Its translation: CSVVQQYYGYTF.

V gene TRBV20-1 combines with J gene TRBJ2-1, with TRBD1 matching 7 bases. V was pared by 0 bases and J by 5 bases, with 7 bases of the junction left unmatched. CDR3 length: 15 residues. Germline CDR1 DFQATT, CDR2 SNEGSKA (reference sequence). CDR3 nucleotide sequence: TGCAGTGCTAGAGATATCGGACAGGCCAACAATGAGCAGTTCTTC. Its translation: CSARDIGQANNEQFF.

The CDR3 loop is CASSLRSGSSYEQYF. DNA for the CDR3: TGTGCCAGCAGTTTAAGGTCTGGGAGCTCCTACGAGCAGTACTTC. The chain is built from TRBV27 and TRBJ2-7, with a weak D call TRBD2 (5 bases). The CDR3 covers 15 residues. V was clipped by 2 bases and J by 0 bases, with 11 bases between them. CDR1 is MNHEY and CDR2 is SMNVEV in the germline V gene (reference sequence).

CDR3 DNA sequence: TGCAGTGCTCTACACCGGGGGGTCCAGCCCCAGCATTTT. Its protein is CSALHRGVQPQHF. This chain joins TRBV20-1 and TRBJ1-5, with a possible D match to TRBD1 (5 bases). This CDR3 is 13 amino acids long. In germline, CDR1 is DFQATT, CDR2 SNEGSKA (reference sequence). V was trimmed by 5 bases and J by 7 bases, leaving 15 bases between them.

The V call is TRBV6-1, the J call TRBJ2-1; 7 nucleotides align to TRBD2. The CDR3 sequence is 16 residues long. Trimming at V came to 5 bases and at J to 6 bases, leaving 13 bases not matched to a gene. CDR1 MNHNS and CDR2 SASEGT come from the germline V gene. The CDR3, as DNA: TGTGCCAGCAGTCGAGCGGCTGCGGGAGTATTCAATGAGCAGTTCTTC. It codes for CASSRAAAGVFNEQFF.

This clonotype showed up just once. The chain combines TRBV7-8 with TRBJ1-2; perhaps TRBD1 as D (5 bases). CDR1 SGHVS and CDR2 FQNEAQ come from the germline V gene. V was pared by 3 bases and J by 3 bases, with 11 bases between. The CDR3 is 14 residues long. CDR3 amino acids: CASSLLGADYGYTF. The CDR3 DNA follows: TGTGCCAGCAGCTTGCTCGGGGCTGACTATGGCTACACCTTC.

The sample holds one count of this clonotype. The rearrangement joins TRBV24-1 to TRBJ1-6, with TRBD1 matching over 7 bases. V lost 3 bases and J lost 10; bases outside the gene matches: 5. Germline V CDR1 and CDR2: KGHDR, SFDVKD. CDR3 length: 14 residues. CDR3 protein: CATSDPRTGSPLHF. The DNA for the CDR3 is TGTGCCACCAGTGATCCCCGGACAGGCTCACCCCTCCACTTT.

V and J are TRBV29-1 and TRBJ1-2; 8 nucleotides align to TRBD1. J was trimmed by 7 bases and V by 4 bases; bases with no gene match: 5. From germline, CDR1 is SQVTM and CDR2 ANQGSEA. The CDR3 spans 12 residues. CDR3 sequence: CSVVGQVPGYTF. The CDR3 DNA is TGCAGCGTTGTGGGACAGGTTCCTGGCTACACCTTC.

This chain joins TRBV2 and TRBJ2-3, with D hard to call. The CDR3 has 16 amino acids. The V end was cut by 6 bases, the J end by 0 bases, with 16 bases between. Looked up from germline, CDR1 is SNHLY and CDR2 is FYNNEI. The CDR3 region is CASRLVVAASTDTQYF. CDR3 in DNA: TGTGCCAGCAGGCTTGTGGTGGCGGCTAGCACAGATACGCAGTATTTT. The entire variable domain, with the rest obtained from reference TRBV2 and TRBJ2-3, is as follows: EPEVTQTPSHQVTQMGQEVILRCVPISNHLYFYWYRQILGQKVEFLVSFYNNEISEKSEIFDDQFSVERPDGSNFTLKIRSTKLEDSAMYFCASRLVVAASTDTQYFGPGTRLTVL.

The chain joins TRBV12-3 or TRBV12-4 to TRBJ1-1; no clear D. This CDR3 contains 13 residues. Trimming took off 6 bases at V and 1 base at J, with 9 bases between the two ends. The CDR3 is CASSWRANTEAFF. CDR3 DNA: TGTGCCAGCAGCTGGAGAGCGAACACTGAAGCTTTCTTT.

The chain couples TRBV13 to TRBJ1-3; D is unclear. The V end lost 4 bases, the J end lost 4 bases, and 17 bases lay between the germline ends. The CDR3 totals 16 residues. The germline gives CDR1 PRHDT, CDR2 FYEKMQ (reference sequence). The CDR3 DNA sequence: TGTGCCAGCAGCTCCGGCCTACTAAAGCCAGGAAACACCATATATTTT. It specifies CASSSGLLKPGNTIYF.

The chain uses TRBV7-6 and TRBJ1-1; D unclear. Looked up from germline, CDR1 is SGHVS and CDR2 is FNYEAQ. The CDR3 loop spans 14 amino acids. The V end was cut by 1 base, the J end by 0 bases, with 6 bases between. The CDR3 loop reads CASSLEAVNTEAFF. In DNA, the CDR3 is TGTGCCAGCAGCTTAGAGGCAGTGAACACTGAAGCTTTCTTT.